This T cell receptor beta chain is drawn from a study of OX40 agonist ivuxolimab in advanced cancers. About the study as a whole: Ivuxolimab was an agonistic, fully human IgG2 monoclonal antibody directed against OX40 (CD134), a costimulatory receptor. Of the approximately 53 patients in dose escalation, some 20 had hepatocellular carcinoma, some 15 had melanoma, 9 had renal cell carcinoma and 9 had head and neck cancer. The monotherapy dose-escalation portion (N ≈ 56 patients) of the phase I ivuxolimab trial is reported in the paper. Three dose-escalation patients achieved partial responses, one with hepatocellular carcinoma and two with cutaneous melanoma. Intravenous ivuxolimab was administered to patients every 2 weeks at six dose levels: 0.01, 0.1, 0.3, 1.5, 3 and 10 mg/kg. The dose-escalation cohort was about 86% male with a mean age of about 60 years, ranging from roughly 23 to 80. Prior anti-PD-1, anti-PD-L1 or anti-CTLA-4 therapy was permitted, and approximately 42% of dose-escalation patients had received checkpoint inhibitors. The purpose of peripheral TCRbeta sequencing was to test whether ivuxolimab changed TCR sequence diversity and led to clonal T-cell expansion.

Reading the germline V gene gives CDR1 SGHDN and CDR2 FVKESK. Including cysteine and phenylalanine, the CDR3 has 13 amino acids. Only the CDR3 DNA is retained, 39 bases long and in frame from the first base. V is cut by 4 bases and J by 6 bases, and the space between the germline ends is 13 bases. Genomic DNA was isolated from the sorted cells so that the TCRbeta CDR3 region could be sequenced. The immunoSEQ Assay was used for sequencing of TCRbeta CDR3 regions. The source is immuneACCESS, and TCRdb retained only in-frame sequences with V and J called. Part of the clones is not carried over; for the studies checked, unresolved V genes explain less than half of this, and the remainder is unexplained. Here the sample has about 77,000 clones; roughly nine tenths occur a single time. In total, the top ten clones hold roughly 4.9% of the sample. In regard to this clone: No cognate antigen has been identified for it. No base quality values were provided; no much bigger clone lies one nucleotide off.

Summary of the overall study and its limitations: Antigen specificity was not determined for the clonally expanded peripheral T cells. Partial responders in the 0.1-3.0 mg/kg groups had among the lowest normalized peripheral clonal expansion, especially among CD8+ T cells. After ivuxolimab, CD8+ T cells had more expanded clones than CD4+ T cells on average. At doses of 0.1 to 3.0 mg/kg, clonal expansion of both CD4+ and CD8+ blood T cells was observed from baseline to week 6. Low levels of normalized T-cell clonal expansion were also seen in some nonresponding patients.

The trial excluded patients who had a history of autoimmune disease or who were on systemic immunosuppression. Peripheral blood for TCR sequencing was drawn from every dose cohort at baseline, at cycle 4 day 1 and at cycle 7 day 1. Samples were obtained from an open-label, multicenter, first-in-human phase I dose-escalation trial of ivuxolimab. The trial enrolled adults with locally advanced or metastatic head and neck squamous cell, hepatocellular, melanoma or renal cell carcinoma. Before TCR sequencing, CD4+ T cells and CD8+ T cells from peripheral blood were sorted into separate populations. This sample comprised CD4+ or CD8+ T cells sorted from blood, obtained in a trial of the OX40 agonist ivuxolimab. The receptor was derived from an adult with an advanced solid tumor such as melanoma, head and neck, liver or kidney cancer. This sequence uses TRBV14 and TRBJ2-7; the D gene is perhaps TRBD1 or TRBD2, each of them matching over 5 bases. CDR3 loop: CASSLQVGGEQYF. In nucleotide form, the sequence is TGTGCCAGCAGCCTTCAAGTTGGGGGCGAGCAGTACTTC.